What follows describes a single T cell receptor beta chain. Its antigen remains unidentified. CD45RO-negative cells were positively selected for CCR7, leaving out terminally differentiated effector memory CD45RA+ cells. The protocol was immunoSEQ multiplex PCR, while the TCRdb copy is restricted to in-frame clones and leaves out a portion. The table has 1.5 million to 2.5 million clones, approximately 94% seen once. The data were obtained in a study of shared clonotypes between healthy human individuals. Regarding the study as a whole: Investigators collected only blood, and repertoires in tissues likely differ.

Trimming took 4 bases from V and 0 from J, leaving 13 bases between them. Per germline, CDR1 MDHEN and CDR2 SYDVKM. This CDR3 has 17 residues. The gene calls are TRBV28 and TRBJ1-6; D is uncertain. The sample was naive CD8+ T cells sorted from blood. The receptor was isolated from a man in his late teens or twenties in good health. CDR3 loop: CASSSQQESSYNSPLHF. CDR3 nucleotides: TGTGCCAGCAGTTCCCAGCAGGAAAGCTCCTATAATTCACCCCTCCACTTT.